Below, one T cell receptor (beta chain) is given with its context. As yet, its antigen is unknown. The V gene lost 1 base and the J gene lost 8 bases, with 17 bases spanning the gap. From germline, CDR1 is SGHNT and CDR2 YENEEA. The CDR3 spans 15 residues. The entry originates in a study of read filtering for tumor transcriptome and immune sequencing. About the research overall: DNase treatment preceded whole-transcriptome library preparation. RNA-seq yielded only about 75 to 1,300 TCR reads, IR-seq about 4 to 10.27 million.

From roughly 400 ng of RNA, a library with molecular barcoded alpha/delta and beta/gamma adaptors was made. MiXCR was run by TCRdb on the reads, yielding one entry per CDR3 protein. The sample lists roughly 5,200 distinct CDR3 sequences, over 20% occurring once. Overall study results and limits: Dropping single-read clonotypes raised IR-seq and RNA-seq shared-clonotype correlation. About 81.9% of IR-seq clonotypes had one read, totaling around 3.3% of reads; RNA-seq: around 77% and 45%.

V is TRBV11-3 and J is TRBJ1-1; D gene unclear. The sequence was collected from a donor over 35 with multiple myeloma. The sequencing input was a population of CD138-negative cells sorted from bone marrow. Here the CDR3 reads CASSLAFLPTTEAFF. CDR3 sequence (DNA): TGTGCCAGCAGCTTAGCGTTCCTACCGACCACCGAAGCTTTCTTT.